This T cell receptor beta chain was captured by sequencing in a study of T cell repertoires in cytomegalovirus infection. Study summary: Both recently identified HLA-C-restricted and well-studied HLA-B-restricted CMV epitopes were used in the study. Both a matching HLA type and CMV infection were indicated by public TCR beta signatures.

Study-wide results and limits: Carriers of CMV plus the relevant HLA were identified by cumulative public TCR beta family frequency. The study found HLA-C-restricted CMV-specific TCR beta clonotypes dominating the ex vivo response.

The V gene lost 5 bases and the J gene lost 4 bases, with 11 bases spanning the gap. Per germline, CDR1 MNHEY and CDR2 SMNVEV (reference sequence). The CDR3 covers 13 residues. Via MiXCR, TCRdb re-called the reads, giving one row per CDR3 protein. The profile covers about 830,000 distinct CDR3 sequences, with approximately 30% appearing a single time and roughly an eighth taken by the ten largest. About this clonotype: Antigen: not known.

This TCR came from a human donor in good health (CMV status not recorded). Some clones in this sample may be carry-over from other donors' samples. Sample: cultured CD8+ T cells from PBMCs, taken from culture after CMV antigen stimulation. This chain joins TRBV27 and TRBJ1-2; D is possibly TRBD1 (6 bases). The CDR3 sequence is CASSVGTRYGYTF. The CDR3 DNA sequence: TGTGCCAGCAGTGTTGGGACACGCTATGGCTACACCTTC.